These T cell receptor beta chains were read from a single sample in a study of OX40 agonist ivuxolimab in advanced cancers. This table comes from immunoSEQ multiplex PCR, and its TCRdb copy is limited to in-frame clones, with some not included. Among about 78,000 clones listed, 87% were seen once. Sequenced here: CD4+ or CD8+ T cells sorted from blood, sampled in a trial of the OX40 agonist ivuxolimab. These receptors were taken from an adult with an advanced solid tumor such as melanoma, head and neck, liver or kidney cancer. CDR3s include the opening cysteine and the closing phenylalanine or tryptophan. Each record gives: J gene, D gene, clone size, V gene, CDR3 protein, CDR3 DNA. The D gene is left open where the match is weak. Clone size is stated in some rows and not others, as once, few, many or a class when expanded.

TRBJ1-1	.	.	TRBV6-5	CASSYSGAVNTEAFF	TGTGCCAGCAGTTACTCAGGGGCCGTGAACACTGAAGCTTTCTTT
TRBJ2-7	TRBD2	.	TRBV5-4	CASSLAGGGLEQYF	TGTGCCAGCAGCTTAGCGGGAGGGGGGTTAGAGCAGTACTTC
TRBJ2-1	.	.	TRBV5-1	CASSLNGELGNEQFF	TGCGCCAGCAGCTTGAACGGGGAATTAGGGAATGAGCAGTTCTTC
TRBJ2-7	TRBD1	.	TRBV5-1	CASSTGQGLSHEQYF	TGCGCCAGCAGCACGGGACAGGGTTTGTCCCACGAGCAGTACTTC
TRBJ2-2	.	.	TRBV5-5	CASSAGQSGELFF	TGTGCCAGCAGCGCTGGACAGTCCGGGGAGCTGTTTTTT
TRBJ2-3	TRBD2	.	TRBV5-1	CASSSGLAGAGTDTQYF	TGCGCCAGCAGCTCGGGACTAGCGGGAGCGGGGACAGATACGCAGTATTTT
TRBJ2-1	.	.	TRBV18	CASSPDGSSYNEQFF	TGTGCCAGCTCACCCGACGGGAGCTCCTACAATGAGCAGTTCTTC
TRBJ1-5	.	.	TRBV27	CASSFRDKNQPQHF	TGTGCCAGCAGTTTCCGGGACAAAAATCAGCCCCAGCATTTT
TRBJ1-2	TRBD1	.	TRBV5-4	CASSRVTGEGYTF	TGTGCCAGCAGCAGGGTGACAGGGGAAGGCTACACCTTC
TRBJ1-2	.	.	TRBV28	CASTQTGQGENYGYTF	TGTGCCAGCACCCAGACGGGGCAGGGCGAGAACTATGGCTACACCTTC
TRBJ2-6	TRBD2	.	TRBV10-2	CASRSPAGAAGANVLTF	TGCGCCAGCAGATCCCCAGCGGGAGCGGCGGGGGCCAACGTCCTGACTTTC
TRBJ1-4	TRBD1	once	TRBV19	CASNIQGNPSEKLFF	TGTGCCAGTAACATACAGGGGAACCCTAGTGAAAAACTGTTTTTT
TRBJ2-1	.	.	TRBV6-6	CASSLSFVEQFF	TGTGCCAGCAGTCTCTCCTTTGTTGAGCAGTTCTTC
TRBJ2-7	.	once	TRBV5-1	CASCLAGGPYEQYF	TGCGCCAGCTGCTTGGCAGGCGGACCTTACGAGCAGTACTTC
TRBJ2-7	.	.	TRBV5-1	CASSLLLAYEQYF	TGCGCCAGCAGCTTGCTACTAGCCTACGAGCAGTACTTC
TRBJ2-7	TRBD1	.	TRBV29-1	CSVMTGTGAYEQYF	TGCAGCGTTATGACCGGGACAGGCGCCTACGAGCAGTACTTC
TRBJ2-2	.	.	TRBV5-6	CASSRSKTGELFF	TGTGCCAGCAGCCGATCTAAAACCGGGGAGCTGTTTTTT
TRBJ2-1	TRBD2	.	TRBV19	CASRFSSGGDNEQFF	TGTGCCAGTAGATTTTCTAGCGGTGGTGACAATGAGCAGTTCTTC
TRBJ2-1	.	.	TRBV10-1	CASSDRNTNEQFF	TGCGCCAGCAGTGACAGAAACACCAATGAGCAGTTCTTC
TRBJ1-2	TRBD1	.	TRBV30	CAYGQGKSPNYGYTF	TGTGCCTACGGACAGGGAAAGTCCCCTAACTATGGCTACACCTTC
TRBJ2-5	TRBD2	.	TRBV6-5	CASGGDQETQYF	TGTGCCAGCGGGGGGGATCAAGAGACCCAGTACTTC
TRBJ1-2	.	once	TRBV6-5	CASSYSIGGISHGYTF	TGTGCCAGCAGTTACTCGATCGGAGGGATATCCCATGGCTACACCTTC
TRBJ1-1	.	.	TRBV7-2	CASSLIRENTEAFF	TGTGCCAGCAGCTTGATCAGGGAAAACACTGAAGCTTTCTTT
TRBJ2-7	.	few	TRBV13	CASSDRGSYEQYF	TGTGCCAGCAGCGATCGGGGTTCCTACGAGCAGTACTTC
TRBJ2-7	.	few	TRBV7-2	CASSPQAQYPYEQYF	TGTGCCAGCAGCCCCCAGGCCCAATACCCCTACGAGCAGTACTTC
TRBJ1-1	.	.	TRBV7-9	CASSTGWGYTEAFF	TGTGCCAGCAGCACAGGGTGGGGGTACACTGAAGCTTTCTTT
TRBJ1-1	TRBD1	.	TRBV27	CASSPHGGQGLNTEAFF	TGTGCCAGCAGTCCCCACGGAGGACAGGGATTGAACACTGAAGCTTTCTTT